The clone carrying this T cell receptor (beta chain) has more than one count but fewer than ten. Its antigen is unidentified. The CDR3 extends over 15 amino acids. V lost 6 bases, J lost 2 bases, and 10 bases stayed unmatched. The V gene's germline CDR1 is MDHEN and CDR2 SYDVKM. This entry is derived from a study of cytomegalovirus exposure and HLA in healthy donors. Whole-study results and caveats: Some V segments, including TRBV6-2 and TRBV6-3, were excluded as indistinguishable. HLA alleles showed associations with roughly 17,000 TCR beta sequences in a later analysis, at a 0.05 false discovery rate. A link between a missense DCLRE1C variant and TCR beta V- and J-gene trimming emerged from a later analysis. Prior analysis indicated that the majority of TCR beta V segments exhibited productivity approximately 87% or approximately 30% of the time.

Use of 60 Vbeta and 13 Jbeta primers characterized the PCR. Using immunoSEQ multiplex PCR, the repertoire was profiled, and TCRdb retains in-frame clones only, with some absent. Here the sample spans over 150,000 clones, more than 65% being singletons. Material: PBMCs. The TCR originated in a middle-aged woman in good health and CMV-seropositive. The gene calls are TRBV28 and TRBJ2-7, with TRBD2 matching over 7 bases. CDR3 sequence reads: CASSQSVGRAYEQYF. For the CDR3, the DNA is TGTGCCAGCAGCCAGAGTGTGGGGAGGGCCTACGAGCAGTACTTC. Based on the CDR3 plus reference TRBV28 and TRBJ2-7, the full variable domain is DVKVTQSSRYLVKRTGEKVFLECVQDMDHENMFWYRQDPGLGLRLIYFSYDVKMKEKGDIPEGYSVSREKKERFSLILESASTNQTSMYLCASSQSVGRAYEQYFGPGTRLTVT.